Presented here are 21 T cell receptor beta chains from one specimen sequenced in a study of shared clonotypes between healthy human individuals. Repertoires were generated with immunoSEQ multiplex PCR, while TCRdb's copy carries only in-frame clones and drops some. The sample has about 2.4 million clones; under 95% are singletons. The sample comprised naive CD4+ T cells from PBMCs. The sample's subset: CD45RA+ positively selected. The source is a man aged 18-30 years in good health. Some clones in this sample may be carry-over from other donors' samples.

The CDR3, as DNA: TGTGCCAGCAACCATCCGCTGACACAGAACACCGGGGAGCTGTTTTTT. It translates to CASNHPLTQNTGELFF. The chain has TRBV5-6 and TRBJ2-2; no clear D gene. Germline CDR1 is SGHDT and CDR2 is YYEEEE. This CDR3 is 16 amino acids long. The V and J ends lost 6 bases and 1 base respectively, with 16 bases between them.

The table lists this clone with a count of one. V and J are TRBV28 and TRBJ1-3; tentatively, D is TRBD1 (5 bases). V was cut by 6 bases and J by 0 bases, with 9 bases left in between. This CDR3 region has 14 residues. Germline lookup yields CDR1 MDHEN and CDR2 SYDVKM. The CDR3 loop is CASRPDSSGNTIYF. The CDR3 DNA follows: TGTGCCAGCAGGCCAGACAGCTCTGGAAACACCATATATTTT.

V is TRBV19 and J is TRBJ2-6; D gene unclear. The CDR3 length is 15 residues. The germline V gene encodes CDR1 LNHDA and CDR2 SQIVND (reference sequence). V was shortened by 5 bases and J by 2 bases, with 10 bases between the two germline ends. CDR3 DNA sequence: TGTGCCAGTAGTTTCGGCGGCACTGGGGCCAACGTCCTGACTTTC. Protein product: CASSFGGTGANVLTF.

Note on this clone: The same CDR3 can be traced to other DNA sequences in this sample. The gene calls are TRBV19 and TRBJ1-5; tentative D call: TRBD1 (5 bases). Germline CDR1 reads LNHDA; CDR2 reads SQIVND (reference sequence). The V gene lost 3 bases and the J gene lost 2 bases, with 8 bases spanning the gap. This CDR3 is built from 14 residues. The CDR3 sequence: CASSMGQGNQPQHF. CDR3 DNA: TGTGCCAGTAGTATGGGGCAGGGCAATCAGCCCCAGCATTTT. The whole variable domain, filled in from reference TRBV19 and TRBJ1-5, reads DGGITQSPKYLFRKEGQNVTLSCEQNLNHDAMYWYRQDPGQGLRLIYYSQIVNDFQKGDIAEGYSVSREKKESFPLTVTSAQKNPTAFYLCASSMGQGNQPQHFGDGTRLSIL.

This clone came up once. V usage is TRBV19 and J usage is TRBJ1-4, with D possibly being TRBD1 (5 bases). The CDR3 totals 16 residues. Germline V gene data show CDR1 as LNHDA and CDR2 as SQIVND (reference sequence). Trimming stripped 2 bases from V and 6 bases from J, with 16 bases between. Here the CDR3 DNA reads TGTGCCAGTAGTATAAACGGGGGACGCGGGGATGAAAAACTGTTTTTT. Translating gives CASSINGGRGDEKLFF.

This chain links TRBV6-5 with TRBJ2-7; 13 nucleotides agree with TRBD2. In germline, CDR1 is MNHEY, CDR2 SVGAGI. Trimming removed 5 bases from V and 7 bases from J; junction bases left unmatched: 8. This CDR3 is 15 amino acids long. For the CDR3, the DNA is TGTGCCAGCAGTGGAACTAGCGGGAGGGCCGGTGAGCAGTACTTC. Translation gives CASSGTSGRAGEQYF.

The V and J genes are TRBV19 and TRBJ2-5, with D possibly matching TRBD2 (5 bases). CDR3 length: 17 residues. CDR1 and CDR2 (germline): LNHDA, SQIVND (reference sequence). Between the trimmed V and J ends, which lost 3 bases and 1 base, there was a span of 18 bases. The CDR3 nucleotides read TGTGCCAGTAGTATCCCCTCGGTAGCGCCCTTCCAAGAGACCCAGTACTTC. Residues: CASSIPSVAPFQETQYF. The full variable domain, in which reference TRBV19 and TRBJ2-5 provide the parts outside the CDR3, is DGGITQSPKYLFRKEGQNVTLSCEQNLNHDAMYWYRQDPGQGLRLIYYSQIVNDFQKGDIAEGYSVSREKKESFPLTVTSAQKNPTAFYLCASSIPSVAPFQETQYFGPGTRLLVL.

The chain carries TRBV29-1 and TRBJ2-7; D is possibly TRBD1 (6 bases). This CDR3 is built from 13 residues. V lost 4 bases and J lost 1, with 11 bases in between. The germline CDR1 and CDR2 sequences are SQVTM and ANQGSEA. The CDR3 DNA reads TGCAGCGTTGGGACAGCAGAGTCCTACGAGCAGTACTTC. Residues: CSVGTAESYEQYF.

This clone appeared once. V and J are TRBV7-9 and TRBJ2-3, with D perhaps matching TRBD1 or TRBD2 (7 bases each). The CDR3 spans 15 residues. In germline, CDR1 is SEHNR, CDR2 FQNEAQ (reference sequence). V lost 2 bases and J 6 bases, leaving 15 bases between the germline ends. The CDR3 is CASSLQGGPPDTQYF. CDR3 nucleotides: TGTGCCAGCAGCTTACAGGGGGGGCCGCCGGATACGCAGTATTTT. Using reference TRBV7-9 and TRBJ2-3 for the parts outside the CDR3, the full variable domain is DTGVSQNPRHKITKRGQNVTFRCDPISEHNRLYWYRQTLGQGPEFLTYFQNEAQLEKSRLLSDRFSAERPKGSFSTLEIQRTEQGDSAMYLCASSLQGGPPDTQYFGPGTRLTVL.

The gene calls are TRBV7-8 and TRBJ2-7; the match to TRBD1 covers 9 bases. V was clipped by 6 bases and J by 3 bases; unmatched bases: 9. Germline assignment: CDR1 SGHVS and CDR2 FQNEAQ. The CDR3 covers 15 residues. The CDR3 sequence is CASSPTGTGNYEQYF. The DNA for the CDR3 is TGTGCCAGCAGTCCGACCGGGACAGGGAACTACGAGCAGTACTTC.

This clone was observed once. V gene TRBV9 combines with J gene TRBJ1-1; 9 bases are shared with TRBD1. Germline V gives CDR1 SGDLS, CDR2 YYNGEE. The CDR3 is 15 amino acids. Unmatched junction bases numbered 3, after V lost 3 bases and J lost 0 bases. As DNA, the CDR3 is TGTGCCAGCAGCGCCACAGGGGGCATGAACACTGAAGCTTTCTTT. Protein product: CASSATGGMNTEAFF.

In nucleotides, the CDR3 is TGTGCCAGCAGCCGGGGGGGTTATGAGCAGTTCTTC. Residues: CASSRGGYEQFF. The chain has TRBV11-3 and TRBJ2-1, with 8 bases identical to TRBD2. The CDR3 consists of 12 residues. After removal of 5 bases from V and 8 bases from J, the junction contained 2 bases not matched to a gene. CDR1 is SGHNT and CDR2 is YENEEA in the germline V gene. The full variable domain, its missing parts supplied by reference TRBV11-3 and TRBJ2-1, is EAGVVQSPRYKIIEKKQPVAFWCNPISGHNTLYWYLQNLGQGPELLIRYENEEAVDDSQLPKDRFSAERLKGVDSTLKIQPAELGDSAVYLCASSRGGYEQFFGPGTRLTVL.

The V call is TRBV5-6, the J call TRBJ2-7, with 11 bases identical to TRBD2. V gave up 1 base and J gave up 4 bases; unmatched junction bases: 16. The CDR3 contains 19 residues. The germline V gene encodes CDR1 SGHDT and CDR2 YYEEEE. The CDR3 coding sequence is TGTGCCAGCAGCTTGTTACCTCACAAATCCGGGACTAGCGGTTACGAGCAGTACTTC. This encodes CASSLLPHKSGTSGYEQYF.

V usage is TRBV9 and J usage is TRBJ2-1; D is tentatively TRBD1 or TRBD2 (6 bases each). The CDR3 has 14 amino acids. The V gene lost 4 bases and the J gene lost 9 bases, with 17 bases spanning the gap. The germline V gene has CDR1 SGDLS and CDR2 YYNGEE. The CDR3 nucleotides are TGTGCCAGCAGCTCCGCCCGGGGGCCAAGTGAGCAGTTCTTC. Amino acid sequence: CASSSARGPSEQFF.

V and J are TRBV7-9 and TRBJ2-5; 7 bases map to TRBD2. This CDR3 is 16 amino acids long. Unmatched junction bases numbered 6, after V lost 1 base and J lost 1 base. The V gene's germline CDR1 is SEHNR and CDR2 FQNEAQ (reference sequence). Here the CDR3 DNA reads TGTGCCAGCAGCTTAGGGCATAGCGGGCCCCAAGAGACCCAGTACTTC. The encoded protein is CASSLGHSGPQETQYF.

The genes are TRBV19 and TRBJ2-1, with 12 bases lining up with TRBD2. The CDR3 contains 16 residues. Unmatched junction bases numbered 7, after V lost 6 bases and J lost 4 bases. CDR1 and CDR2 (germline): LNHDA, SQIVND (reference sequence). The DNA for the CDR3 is TGTGCCAGTAGCCGATCCGGGACTAGCGGGTACAATGAGCAGTTCTTC. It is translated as CASSRSGTSGYNEQFF.

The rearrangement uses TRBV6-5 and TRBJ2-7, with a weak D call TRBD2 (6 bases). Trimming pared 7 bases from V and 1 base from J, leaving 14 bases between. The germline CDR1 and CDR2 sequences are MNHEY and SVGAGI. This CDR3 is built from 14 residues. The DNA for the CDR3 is TGTGCCAGCAAGCAGCGGGTCGAATCCTACGAGCAGTACTTC. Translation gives CASKQRVESYEQYF.

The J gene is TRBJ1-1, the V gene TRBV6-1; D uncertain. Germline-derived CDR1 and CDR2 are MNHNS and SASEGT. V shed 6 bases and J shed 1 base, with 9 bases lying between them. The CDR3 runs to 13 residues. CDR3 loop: CASRATWNTEAFF. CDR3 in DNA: TGTGCCAGCAGGGCCACCTGGAACACTGAAGCTTTCTTT.

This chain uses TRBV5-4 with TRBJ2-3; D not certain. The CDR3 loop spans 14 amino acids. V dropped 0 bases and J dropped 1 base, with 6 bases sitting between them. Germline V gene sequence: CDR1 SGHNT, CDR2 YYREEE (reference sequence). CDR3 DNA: TGTGCCAGCAGCTTGGAACTCGGCACAGATACGCAGTATTTT. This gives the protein CASSLELGTDTQYF. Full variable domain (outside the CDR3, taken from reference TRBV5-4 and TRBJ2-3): ETGVTQSPTHLIKTRGQQVTLRCSSQSGHNTVSWYQQALGQGPQFIFQYYREEENGRGNFPPRFSGLQFPNYSSELNVNALELDDSALYLCASSLELGTDTQYFGPGTRLTVL.

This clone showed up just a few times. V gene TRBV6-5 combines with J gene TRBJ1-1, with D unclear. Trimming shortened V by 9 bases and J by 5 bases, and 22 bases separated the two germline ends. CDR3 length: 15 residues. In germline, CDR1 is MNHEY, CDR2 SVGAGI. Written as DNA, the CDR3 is TGTGCCAGTCGCCTCGACATCCGGGGTGAGACTGAAGCTTTCTTT. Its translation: CASRLDIRGETEAFF.

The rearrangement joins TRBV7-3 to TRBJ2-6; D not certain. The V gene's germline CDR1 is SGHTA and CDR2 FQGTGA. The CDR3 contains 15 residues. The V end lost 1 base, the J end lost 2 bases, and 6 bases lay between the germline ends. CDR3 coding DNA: TGTGCCAGCAGCTTAATAGGCCCTGGGGCCAACGTCCTGACTTTC. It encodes CASSLIGPGANVLTF.